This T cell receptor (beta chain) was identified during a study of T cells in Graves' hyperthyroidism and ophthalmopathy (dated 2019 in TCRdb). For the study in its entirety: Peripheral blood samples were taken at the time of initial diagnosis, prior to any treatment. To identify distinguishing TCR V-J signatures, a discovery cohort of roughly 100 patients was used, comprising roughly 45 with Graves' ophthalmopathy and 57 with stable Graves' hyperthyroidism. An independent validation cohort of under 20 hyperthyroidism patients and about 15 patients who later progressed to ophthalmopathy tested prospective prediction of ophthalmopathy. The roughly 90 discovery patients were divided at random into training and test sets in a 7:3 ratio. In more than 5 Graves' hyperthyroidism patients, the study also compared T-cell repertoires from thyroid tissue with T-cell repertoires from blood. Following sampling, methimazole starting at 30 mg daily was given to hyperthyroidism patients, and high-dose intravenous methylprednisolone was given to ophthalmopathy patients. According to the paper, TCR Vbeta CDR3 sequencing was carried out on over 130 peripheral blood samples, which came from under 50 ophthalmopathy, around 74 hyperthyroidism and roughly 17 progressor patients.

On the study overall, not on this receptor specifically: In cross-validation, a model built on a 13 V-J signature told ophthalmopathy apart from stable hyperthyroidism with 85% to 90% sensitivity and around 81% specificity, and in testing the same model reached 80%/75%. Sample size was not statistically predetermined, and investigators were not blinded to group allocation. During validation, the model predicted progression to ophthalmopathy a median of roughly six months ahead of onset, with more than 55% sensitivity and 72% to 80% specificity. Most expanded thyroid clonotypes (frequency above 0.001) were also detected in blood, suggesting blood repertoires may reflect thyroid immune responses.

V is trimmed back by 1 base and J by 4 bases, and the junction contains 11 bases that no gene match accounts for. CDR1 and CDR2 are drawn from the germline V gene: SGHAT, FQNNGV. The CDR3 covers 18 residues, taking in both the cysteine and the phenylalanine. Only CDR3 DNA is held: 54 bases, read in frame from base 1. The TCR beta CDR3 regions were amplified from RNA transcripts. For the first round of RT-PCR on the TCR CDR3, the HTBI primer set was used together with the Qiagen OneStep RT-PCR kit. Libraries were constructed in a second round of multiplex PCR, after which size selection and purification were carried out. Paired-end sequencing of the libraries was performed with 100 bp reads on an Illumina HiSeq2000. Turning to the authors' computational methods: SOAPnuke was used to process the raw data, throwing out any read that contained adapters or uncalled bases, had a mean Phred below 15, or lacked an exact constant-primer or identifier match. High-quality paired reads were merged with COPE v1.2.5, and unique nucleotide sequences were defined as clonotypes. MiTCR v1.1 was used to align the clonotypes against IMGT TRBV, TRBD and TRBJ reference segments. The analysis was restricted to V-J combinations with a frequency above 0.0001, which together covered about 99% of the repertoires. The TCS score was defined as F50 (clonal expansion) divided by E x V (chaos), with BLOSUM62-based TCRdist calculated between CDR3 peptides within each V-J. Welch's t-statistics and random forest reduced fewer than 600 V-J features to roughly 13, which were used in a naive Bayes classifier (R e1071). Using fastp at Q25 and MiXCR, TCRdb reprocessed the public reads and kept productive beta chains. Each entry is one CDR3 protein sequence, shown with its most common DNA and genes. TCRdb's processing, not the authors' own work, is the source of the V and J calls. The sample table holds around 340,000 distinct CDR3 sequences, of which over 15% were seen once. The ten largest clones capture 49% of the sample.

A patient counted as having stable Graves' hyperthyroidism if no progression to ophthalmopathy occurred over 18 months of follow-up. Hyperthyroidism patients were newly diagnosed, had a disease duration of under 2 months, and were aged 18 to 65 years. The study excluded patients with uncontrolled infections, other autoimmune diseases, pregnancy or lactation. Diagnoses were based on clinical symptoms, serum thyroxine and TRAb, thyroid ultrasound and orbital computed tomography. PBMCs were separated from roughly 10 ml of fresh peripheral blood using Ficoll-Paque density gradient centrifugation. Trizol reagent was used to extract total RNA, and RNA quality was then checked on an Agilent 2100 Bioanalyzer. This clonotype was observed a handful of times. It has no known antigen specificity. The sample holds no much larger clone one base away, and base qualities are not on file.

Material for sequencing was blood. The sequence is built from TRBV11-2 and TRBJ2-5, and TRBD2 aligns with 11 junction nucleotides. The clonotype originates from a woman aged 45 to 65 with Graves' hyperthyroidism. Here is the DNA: TGTGCCAGCAGCTTAGGACTAACTAGCGGGAGTAAGATAGAGACCCAGTACTTC. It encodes CASSLGLTSGSKIETQYF.